The next 9 T cell receptor beta chains were all read from a single sample in a study of post-analysis software for immune sequencing data. Study-level findings and limits: Patients showed TRBV5-6, TRBV5-1 and TRBV20-1 among a few TRBV segments more frequent than in controls.

Sequencing libraries made from TCR beta cDNA carried unique molecular identifiers. TCRdb re-derived calls from the PCR reads in MiXCR, one entry per CDR3 protein. Of 600,000 to 700,000 distinct CDR3 sequences listed, around 60% are singletons. These TCRs are of unknown antigen specificity. Sequencing was done on a sample of blood. Every receptor here comes from a girl aged 2 to 10 with multiple sclerosis.

There are a few counts of this clonotype. The gene calls are TRBV5-1 and TRBJ2-1, with unresolved D. The CDR3 extends over 14 amino acids. V was clipped by 4 bases and J by 4 bases, with 12 bases between them. Germline CDR1 and CDR2: SGHRS and YFSETQ. The DNA of the CDR3 is TGCGCCAGCAGCCGGTATGCTTATTACAATGAGCAGTTCTTC. Encoded protein: CASSRYAYYNEQFF. Drawing the rest from reference TRBV5-1 and TRBJ2-1, the complete variable domain is KAGVTQTPRYLIKTRGQQVTLSCSPISGHRSVSWYQQTPGQGLQFLFEYFSETQRNKGNFPGRFSGRQFSNSRSEMNVSTLELGDSALYLCASSRYAYYNEQFFGPGTRLTVL.

The J gene is TRBJ2-7, the V gene TRBV25-1, with 9 bases fitting TRBD1. Germline loops: CDR1 MGHDK, CDR2 SYGVNS. The CDR3 spans 15 residues. The V gene end was trimmed by 5 bases and the J gene end by 1 base; junction bases not matched to a gene: 6. In nucleotides, the CDR3 is TGTGCCAGCAGTCTACCGGGGACAGGGTCCTACGAGCAGTACTTC. This codes for CASSLPGTGSYEQYF.

The chain is built from TRBV6-6 and TRBJ2-5; TRBD1 matches at 7 bases. The CDR3 has 16 residues. V was clipped by 5 bases and J by 4 bases; unmatched bases: 13. From germline, CDR1 is MNHNY and CDR2 SVGAGI (reference sequence). In DNA, the CDR3 is TGTGCCAGCAGTCCTACAGTTACAGGGGTTGGAGAGACCCAGTACTTC. Its protein product is CASSPTVTGVGETQYF.

Comments on this clonotype: In this CDR3 the conserved last residue, phenylalanine or tryptophan, is missing, so a read error is likely. The chain couples TRBV5-1 to TRBJ2-7; D unresolved. Germline loops: CDR1 SGHRS, CDR2 YFSETQ. V gave up 4 bases and J gave up 0 bases, with 17 bases separating them. The CDR3 runs to 16 residues. CDR3 in amino acids: CASSPTSSTSSYEQYC. CDR3 DNA sequence: TGCGCCAGCAGCCCGACATCGAGCACGAGCTCCTACGAGCAGTACTGC.

In its sample, this clonotype was seen a few times. This sequence joins TRBV29-1 and TRBJ2-1; the D gene is possibly TRBD2 (5 bases). CDR3 size: 12 residues. CDR1 is SQVTM, CDR2 ANQGSEA, per germline. The V end was cut by 6 bases, the J end by 4 bases, with 10 bases between. The CDR3 nucleotides read TGCAGCGTAGGAAGGGAGTACAATGAGCAGTTCTTC. It translates to CSVGREYNEQFF.

The chain carries TRBV7-2 and TRBJ1-1; a weak D match, TRBD1 (5 bases). With 3 bases removed from V and 8 bases from J, the gap between germline ends came to 10 bases. The CDR3 consists of 12 residues. Germline lookup yields CDR1 SGHTA and CDR2 FQGNSA. CDR3 region: CASSFGAREAFF. The CDR3 region has the DNA TGTGCCAGCAGCTTTGGGGCCCGGGAAGCTTTCTTT.

V and J are TRBV20-1 and TRBJ2-1; D ambiguous. The V and J ends lost 1 base and 4 bases respectively, with 11 bases between them. Per the germline V gene, CDR1 is DFQATT and CDR2 is SNEGSKA (reference sequence). This CDR3 is 14 amino acids long. The DNA for the CDR3 is TGCAGTGCTAGAGCCCCCGCTGATTACAATGAGCAGTTCTTC. It specifies CSARAPADYNEQFF.

The rearrangement joins TRBV6-4 to TRBJ2-6; D is unresolved. The CDR3 extends over 13 amino acids. In germline, CDR1 is MRHNA, CDR2 SNTAGT. The V and J ends lost 3 bases and 3 bases respectively, with 3 bases between them. The CDR3 here is CASSEGGANVLTF. CDR3 sequence (DNA): TGTGCCAGCAGTGAAGGTGGGGCCAACGTCCTGACTTTC.

This clonotype has just a few counts. V usage is TRBV29-1 and J usage is TRBJ1-1, with TRBD1 matching over 7 bases. V lost 8 bases, J lost 1 base, and 4 bases stayed unmatched. This CDR3 has 12 amino acids. Germline-derived CDR1 and CDR2 are SQVTM and ANQGSEA. CDR3 bases: TGCAGCTTTAACAGGGGGAACACTGAAGCTTTCTTT. The encoded protein is CSFNRGNTEAFF.